The 9 T cell receptor beta chains reported below all come from one sample, sequenced in a study of cytomegalovirus exposure and HLA in healthy donors. Assay: immunoSEQ multiplex PCR; the TCRdb copy retains only in-frame clones and omits some. The sample holds 110,000 or so clones; 70% to 90% are singletons and the top ten take 4% to 5.5%. Specimen: PBMCs. The receptor source for this set is a man aged 18 to 30 in good health and CMV-seropositive.

The chain couples TRBV27 to TRBJ1-4; possibly TRBD1 for D (5 bases). This CDR3 spans 20 amino acids. Germline lookup yields CDR1 MNHEY and CDR2 SMNVEV (reference sequence). The V end was cut by 5 bases, the J end by 7 bases, with 32 bases between. The DNA of the CDR3 is TGTGCCAGCAGTCCCACCCCCGGTGGGGGGTCTTTTTCGGTTCGTGAAAAACTGTTTTTT. Translated: CASSPTPGGGSFSVREKLFF.

A remark on this clone: This same CDR3 is encoded by further DNA sequences in the sample. This chain joins TRBV27 and TRBJ1-5; D gene unclear. Germline CDR1 reads MNHEY; CDR2 reads SMNVEV (reference sequence). The germline V and J ends were trimmed by 0 bases and 4 bases, with 4 bases remaining between them. The CDR3 sequence is 13 residues long. Written as DNA, the CDR3 is TGTGCCAGCAGTTTATCCCCTAATCAGCCCCAGCATTTT. Translating it yields CASSLSPNQPQHF.

This clone was counted a few times. The chain combines TRBV20-1 with TRBJ1-1, with unresolved D. Trimming took off 5 bases at V and 1 base at J, with 5 bases between the two ends. CDR1 and CDR2 from the germline V gene are DFQATT and SNEGSKA (reference sequence). The CDR3 sequence is 11 residues long. CDR3 protein: CSAGRNTEAFF. In nucleotides, the CDR3 is TGCAGTGCTGGCAGGAACACTGAAGCTTTCTTT.

The V and J genes are TRBV4-1 and TRBJ2-1; D is possibly TRBD2 (5 bases). The germline V gene has CDR1 MGHRA and CDR2 YSYEKL. With 0 bases removed from V and 14 bases from J, the gap between germline ends came to 17 bases. CDR3 size: 14 residues. In DNA, the CDR3 is TGCGCCAGCAGCCAAGAGGACGGGATCTGGGAAAAGTTCTTC. Translated: CASSQEDGIWEKFF.

V gene TRBV7-2 combines with J gene TRBJ1-2; a weak D match, TRBD1 (6 bases). Trimming took off 1 base at V and 4 bases at J, with 10 bases between the two ends. The germline CDR1 and CDR2 sequences are SGHTA and FQGNSA. The CDR3 runs to 14 residues. The CDR3 DNA sequence: TGTGCCAGCAGCTTAGGCCAGGGGTTCTATGGCTACACCTTC. It codes for CASSLGQGFYGYTF.

The chain combines TRBV7-8 with TRBJ1-3; 7 positions match TRBD1. CDR1 SGHVS and CDR2 FQNEAQ come from the germline V gene. This CDR3 is 15 amino acids long. V lost 5 bases and J lost 2; bases outside the gene matches: 6. CDR3 residues: CASSLVRGPGNTIYF. The CDR3 DNA reads TGTGCCAGCAGCCTAGTGAGGGGGCCTGGAAACACCATATATTTT.

The chain links TRBV5-4 to TRBJ2-5; 12 positions agree with TRBD2. Germline CDR1 SGHNT, CDR2 YYREEE (reference sequence). CDR3 length: 19 amino acids. V dropped 4 bases and J dropped 1; count of bases not matched to a gene: 14. This CDR3 reads CASSGLGQGTSGSQETQYF. The DNA of the CDR3 is TGTGCCAGCAGCGGGCTCGGACAGGGGACTAGCGGGTCCCAAGAGACCCAGTACTTC.

This sequence joins TRBV5-1 and TRBJ2-7; D is ambiguous. The CDR3 is 12 amino acids. The germline CDR1 and CDR2 sequences are SGHRS and YFSETQ. Trimming left V 4 bases short and J 6 bases short, with 11 bases between. CDR3: CASSGANSEQYF. The CDR3 region has the DNA TGCGCCAGCAGCGGAGCGAATAGCGAGCAGTACTTC.

In its sample, this clone was seen once. V usage is TRBV6-1 and J usage is TRBJ1-2, with D unresolved. V was pared by 8 bases and J by 4 bases, with 20 bases between. The CDR3 sequence is 15 residues long. CDR1 MNHNS and CDR2 SASEGT come from the germline V gene. CDR3 residues: CASGPHQEGGYGYTF. CDR3 DNA: TGTGCCAGCGGCCCCCACCAAGAGGGCGGCTATGGCTACACCTTC.